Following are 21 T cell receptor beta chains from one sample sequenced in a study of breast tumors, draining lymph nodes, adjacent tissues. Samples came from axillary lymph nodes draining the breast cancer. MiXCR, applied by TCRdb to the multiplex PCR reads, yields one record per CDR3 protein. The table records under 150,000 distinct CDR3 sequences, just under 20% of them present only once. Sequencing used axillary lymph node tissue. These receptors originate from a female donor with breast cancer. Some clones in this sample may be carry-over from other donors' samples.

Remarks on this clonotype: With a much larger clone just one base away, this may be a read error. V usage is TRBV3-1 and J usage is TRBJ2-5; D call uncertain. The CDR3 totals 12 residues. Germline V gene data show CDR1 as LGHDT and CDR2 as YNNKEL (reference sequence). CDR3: CASSPYQETQHF. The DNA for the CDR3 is TGTGCCAGCAGCCCGTACCAAGAGACCCAGCACTTC.

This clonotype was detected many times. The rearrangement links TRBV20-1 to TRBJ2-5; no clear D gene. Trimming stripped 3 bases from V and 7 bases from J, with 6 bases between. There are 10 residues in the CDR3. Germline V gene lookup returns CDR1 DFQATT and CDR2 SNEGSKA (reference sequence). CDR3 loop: CSASFGTQYF. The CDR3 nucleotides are TGCAGTGCTAGCTTCGGGACCCAGTACTTC.

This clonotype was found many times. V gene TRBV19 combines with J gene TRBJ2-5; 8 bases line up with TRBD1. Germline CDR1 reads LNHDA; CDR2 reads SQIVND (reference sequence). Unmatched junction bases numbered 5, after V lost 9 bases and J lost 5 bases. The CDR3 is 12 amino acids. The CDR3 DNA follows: TGTGCCAGCAGCGACAGGGGTGAGACCCAGTACTTC. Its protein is CASSDRGETQYF.

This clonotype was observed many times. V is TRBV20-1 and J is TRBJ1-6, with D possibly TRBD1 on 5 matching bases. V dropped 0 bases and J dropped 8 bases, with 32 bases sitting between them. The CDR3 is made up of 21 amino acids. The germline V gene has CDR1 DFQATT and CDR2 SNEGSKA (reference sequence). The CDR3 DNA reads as TGCAGTGCTAGAGATCTCCAGGGTATTTCCAAAGTCCCCGCGCGCTATTCACCCCTCCACTTT. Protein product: CSARDLQGISKVPARYSPLHF.

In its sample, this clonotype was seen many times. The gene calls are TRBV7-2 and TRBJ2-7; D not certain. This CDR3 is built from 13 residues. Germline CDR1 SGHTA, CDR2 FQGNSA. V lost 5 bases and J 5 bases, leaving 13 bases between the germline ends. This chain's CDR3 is CASSPYLANEQYF. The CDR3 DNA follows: TGTGCCAGCAGCCCCTATCTGGCTAACGAGCAGTACTTC.

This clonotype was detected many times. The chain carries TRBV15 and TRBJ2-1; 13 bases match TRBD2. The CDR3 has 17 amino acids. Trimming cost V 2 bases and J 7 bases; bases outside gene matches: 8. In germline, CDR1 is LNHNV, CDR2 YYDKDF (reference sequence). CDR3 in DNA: TGTGCCACCAGCAGAACCGCCGGGACTAGCGGGACTAATGAGCAGTTCTTC. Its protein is CATSRTAGTSGTNEQFF.

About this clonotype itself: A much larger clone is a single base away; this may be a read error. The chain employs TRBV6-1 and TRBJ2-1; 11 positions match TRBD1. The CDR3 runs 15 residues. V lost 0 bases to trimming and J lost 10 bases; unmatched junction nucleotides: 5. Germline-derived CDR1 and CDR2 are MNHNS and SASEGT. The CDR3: CASSEAYGTGGEQFF. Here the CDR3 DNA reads TGTGCCAGCAGTGAAGCTTATGGGACAGGGGGAGAGCAGTTCTTC.

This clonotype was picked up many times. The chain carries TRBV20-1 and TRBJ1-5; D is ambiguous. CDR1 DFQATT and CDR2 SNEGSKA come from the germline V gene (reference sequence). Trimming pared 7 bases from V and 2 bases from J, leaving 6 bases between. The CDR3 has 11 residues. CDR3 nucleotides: TGCAGTGATGAGGGCAATCAGCCCCAGCATTTT. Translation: CSDEGNQPQHF.

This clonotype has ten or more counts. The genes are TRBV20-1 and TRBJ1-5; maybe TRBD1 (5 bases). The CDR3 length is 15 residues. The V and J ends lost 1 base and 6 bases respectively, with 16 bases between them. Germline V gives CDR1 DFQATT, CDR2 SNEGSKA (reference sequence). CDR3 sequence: CSARGGTTGGQPQHF. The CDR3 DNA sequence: TGCAGTGCTAGAGGCGGGACGACCGGGGGTCAGCCCCAGCATTTT.

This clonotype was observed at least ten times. The CDR3 is CSARWGLGELFF. The CDR3 coding sequence is TGCAGTGCTAGGTGGGGTCTGGGGGAGCTGTTTTTT. The genes are TRBV20-1 and TRBJ2-2; D remains unclear. Per germline, CDR1 DFQATT and CDR2 SNEGSKA (reference sequence). Deletions cut 3 bases from V and 8 bases from J, with 10 bases between. The CDR3 has 12 residues.

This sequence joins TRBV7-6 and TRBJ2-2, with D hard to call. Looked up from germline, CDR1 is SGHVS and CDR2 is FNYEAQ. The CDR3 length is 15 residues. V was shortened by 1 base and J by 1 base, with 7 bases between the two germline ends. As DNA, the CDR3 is TGTGCCAGCAGCTTAGTTGCGTTGAACACCGGGGAGCTGTTTTTT. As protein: CASSLVALNTGELFF.

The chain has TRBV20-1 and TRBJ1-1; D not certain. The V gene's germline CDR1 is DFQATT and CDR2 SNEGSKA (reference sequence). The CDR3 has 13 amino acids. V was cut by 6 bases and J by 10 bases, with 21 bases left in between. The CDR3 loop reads CSASPGPAKRAFF. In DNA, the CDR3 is TGCAGTGCCAGCCCGGGCCCCGCAAAGAGAGCTTTCTTT.

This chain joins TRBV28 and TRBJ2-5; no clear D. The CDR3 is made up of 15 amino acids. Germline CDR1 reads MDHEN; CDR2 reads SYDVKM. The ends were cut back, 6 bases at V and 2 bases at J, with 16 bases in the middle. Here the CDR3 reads CASRNPGSKQETQYF. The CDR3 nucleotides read TGTGCCAGCAGGAATCCGGGCTCAAAGCAAGAGACCCAGTACTTC.

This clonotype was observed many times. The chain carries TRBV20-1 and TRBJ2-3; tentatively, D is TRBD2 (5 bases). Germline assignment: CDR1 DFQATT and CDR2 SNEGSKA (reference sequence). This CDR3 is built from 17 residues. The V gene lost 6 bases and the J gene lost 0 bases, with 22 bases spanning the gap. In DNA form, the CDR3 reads TGCAGTGCCCTCAGGCCCGCCCGGGGAACTAGCACAGATACGCAGTATTTT. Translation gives CSALRPARGTSTDTQYF.

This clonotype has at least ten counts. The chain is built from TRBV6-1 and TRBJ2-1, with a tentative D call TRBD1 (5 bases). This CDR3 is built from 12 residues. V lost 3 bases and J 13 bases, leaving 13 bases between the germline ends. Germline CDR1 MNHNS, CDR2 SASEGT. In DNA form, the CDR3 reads TGTGCCAGCAGTGACGGCAGGGTGAGACAGTTCTTC. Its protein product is CASSDGRVRQFF.

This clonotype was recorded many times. The CDR3 protein is CASSVEGDEQFF. The CDR3 coding sequence is TGTGCCAGCAGCGTAGAGGGGGATGAGCAGTTCTTC. The chain combines TRBV9 with TRBJ2-1, with a possible D match to TRBD1 (6 bases). Germline CDR1 is SGDLS and CDR2 is YYNGEE. V gave up 0 bases and J gave up 8 bases, with 6 bases separating them. The CDR3 extends over 12 amino acids.

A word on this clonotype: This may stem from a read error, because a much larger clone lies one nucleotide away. The CDR3 here is CASSLLAGAVYNEQYF. The CDR3 nucleotides are TGTGCCAGCAGCCTTCTAGCGGGGGCCGTATACAATGAGCAGTACTTC. The chain links TRBV2 to TRBJ2-4, with TRBD2 identical over 10 bases. The germline CDR1 and CDR2 sequences are SNHLY and FYNNEI. This CDR3 is 16 amino acids long. V lost 6 bases and J lost 13; bases outside the gene matches: 18.

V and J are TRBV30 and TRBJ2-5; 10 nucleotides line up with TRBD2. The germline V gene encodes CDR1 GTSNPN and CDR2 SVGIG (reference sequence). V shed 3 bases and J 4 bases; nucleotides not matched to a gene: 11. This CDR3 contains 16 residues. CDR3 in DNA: TGTGCCTGGAGGGACCGGGCTAGCGGGGGTATAGAGACCCAGTACTTC. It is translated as CAWRDRASGGIETQYF.

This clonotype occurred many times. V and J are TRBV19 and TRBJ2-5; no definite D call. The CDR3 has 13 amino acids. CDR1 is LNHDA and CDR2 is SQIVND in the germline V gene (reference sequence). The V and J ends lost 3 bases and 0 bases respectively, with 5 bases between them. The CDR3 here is CASSIMYQETQYF. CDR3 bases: TGTGCCAGTAGTATCATGTACCAAGAGACCCAGTACTTC. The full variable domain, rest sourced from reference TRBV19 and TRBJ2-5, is DGGITQSPKYLFRKEGQNVTLSCEQNLNHDAMYWYRQDPGQGLRLIYYSQIVNDFQKGDIAEGYSVSREKKESFPLTVTSAQKNPTAFYLCASSIMYQETQYFGPGTRLLVL.

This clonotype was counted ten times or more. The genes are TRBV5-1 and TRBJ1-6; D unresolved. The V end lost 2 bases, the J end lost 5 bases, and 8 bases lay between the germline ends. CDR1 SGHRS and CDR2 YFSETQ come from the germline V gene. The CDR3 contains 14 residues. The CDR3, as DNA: TGCGCCAGCAGCTTTGCAAAGGATAATTCACCCCTCCACTTT. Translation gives CASSFAKDNSPLHF. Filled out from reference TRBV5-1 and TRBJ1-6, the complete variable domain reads KAGVTQTPRYLIKTRGQQVTLSCSPISGHRSVSWYQQTPGQGLQFLFEYFSETQRNKGNFPGRFSGRQFSNSRSEMNVSTLELGDSALYLCASSFAKDNSPLHFGNGTRLTVT.

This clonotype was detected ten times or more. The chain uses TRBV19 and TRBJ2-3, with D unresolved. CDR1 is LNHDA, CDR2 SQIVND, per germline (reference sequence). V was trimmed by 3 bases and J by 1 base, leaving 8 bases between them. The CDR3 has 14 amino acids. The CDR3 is CASSIGLGTDTQYF. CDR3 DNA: TGTGCCAGTAGTATCGGTTTGGGCACAGATACGCAGTATTTT.